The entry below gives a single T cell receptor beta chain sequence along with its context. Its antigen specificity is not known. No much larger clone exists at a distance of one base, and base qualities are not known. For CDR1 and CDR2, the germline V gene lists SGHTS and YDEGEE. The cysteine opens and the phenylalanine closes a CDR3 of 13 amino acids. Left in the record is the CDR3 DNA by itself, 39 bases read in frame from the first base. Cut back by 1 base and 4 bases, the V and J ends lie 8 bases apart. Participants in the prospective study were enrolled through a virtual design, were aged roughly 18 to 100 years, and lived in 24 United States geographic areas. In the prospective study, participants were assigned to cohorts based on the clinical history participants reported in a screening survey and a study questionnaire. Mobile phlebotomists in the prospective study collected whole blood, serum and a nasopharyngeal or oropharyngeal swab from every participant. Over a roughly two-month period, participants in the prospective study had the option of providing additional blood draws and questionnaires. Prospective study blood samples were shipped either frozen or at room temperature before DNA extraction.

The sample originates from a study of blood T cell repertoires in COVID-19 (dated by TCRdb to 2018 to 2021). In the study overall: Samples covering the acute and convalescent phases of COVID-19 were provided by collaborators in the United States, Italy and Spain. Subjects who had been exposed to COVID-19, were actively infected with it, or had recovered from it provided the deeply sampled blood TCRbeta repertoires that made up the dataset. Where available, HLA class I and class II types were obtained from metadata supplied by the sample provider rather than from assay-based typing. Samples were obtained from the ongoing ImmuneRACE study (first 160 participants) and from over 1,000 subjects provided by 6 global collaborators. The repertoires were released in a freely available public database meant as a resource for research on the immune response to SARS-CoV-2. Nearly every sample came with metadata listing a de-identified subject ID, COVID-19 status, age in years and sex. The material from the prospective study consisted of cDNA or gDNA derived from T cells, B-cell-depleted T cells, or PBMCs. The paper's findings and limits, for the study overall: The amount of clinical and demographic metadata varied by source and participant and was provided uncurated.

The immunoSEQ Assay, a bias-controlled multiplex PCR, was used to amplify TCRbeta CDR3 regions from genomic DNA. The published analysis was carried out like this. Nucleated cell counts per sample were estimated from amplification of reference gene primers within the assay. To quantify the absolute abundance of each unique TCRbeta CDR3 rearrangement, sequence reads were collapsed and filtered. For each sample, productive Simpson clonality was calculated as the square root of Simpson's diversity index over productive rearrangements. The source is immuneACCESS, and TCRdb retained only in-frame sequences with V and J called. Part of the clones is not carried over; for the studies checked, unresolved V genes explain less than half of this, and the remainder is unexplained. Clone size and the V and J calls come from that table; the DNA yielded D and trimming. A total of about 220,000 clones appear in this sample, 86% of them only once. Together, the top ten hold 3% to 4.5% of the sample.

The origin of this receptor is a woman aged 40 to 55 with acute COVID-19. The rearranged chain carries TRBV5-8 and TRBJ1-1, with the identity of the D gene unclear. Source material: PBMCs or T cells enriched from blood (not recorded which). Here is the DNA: TGTGCCAGCAGCTTGATCGGAGGCACTGAAGCTTTCTTT. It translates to CASSLIGGTEAFF.